This passage covers 11 T cell receptor beta chains from one sample sequenced in a study of blood T cells in healthy people across ages. Then a second PCR, running roughly 7 to 11 cycles, was carried out with a sample-barcoded 5' primer and a J-beta primer mix. One entry per CDR3 protein results from TCRdb running MiXCR on the 5' RACE reads. This table holds fewer than 700,000 distinct CDR3 sequences, 40% to 45% found once. Sequencing input: blood. The receptors were gathered from an older man in good health.

The sample holds many counts of this clonotype. The V gene is TRBV5-1, the J gene TRBJ2-1, with D perhaps TRBD1 (6 bases). Germline V gene sequence: CDR1 SGHRS, CDR2 YFSETQ. Trimming cost V 0 bases and J 0 bases, with 13 bases left between them. This CDR3 spans 17 amino acids. The CDR3 nucleotides are TGCGCCAGCAGCTTGGCTCCGACAGGCATCTCCTACAATGAGCAGTTCTTC. Translated: CASSLAPTGISYNEQFF.

This clonotype was seen only a few times. The rearrangement links TRBV7-3 to TRBJ2-1; possibly TRBD1 or TRBD2 for D (5 bases each). Germline V gene data show CDR1 as SGHTA and CDR2 as FQGTGA. V was clipped by 4 bases and J by 7 bases, with 17 bases between them. The CDR3 extends over 15 amino acids. CDR3 DNA: TGTGCCAGCAGCTCCGTGGGGGATTCAGGGAATGAGCAGTTCTTC. Translating gives CASSSVGDSGNEQFF.

In its sample, this clonotype was seen many times. The chain recombines TRBV28 with TRBJ1-5; the match to TRBD1 covers 8 bases. The germline V gene encodes CDR1 MDHEN and CDR2 SYDVKM. V dropped 6 bases and J dropped 2; count of bases not matched to a gene: 3. The CDR3 consists of 14 residues. CDR3 residues: CASRETGGNQPQHF. The CDR3 DNA reads as TGTGCCAGCAGAGAGACAGGGGGCAATCAGCCCCAGCATTTT.

The chain links TRBV3-1 to TRBJ2-1; 11 nucleotides align to TRBD2. The CDR3 runs to 17 residues. Germline CDR1 reads LGHDT; CDR2 reads YNNKEL (reference sequence). J lost 4 bases, V lost 5 bases, and 10 bases had no gene match. In DNA form, the CDR3 reads TGTGCCAGCAGCTCCCCCGGTAGCGGGGGGGCTTACAATGAGCAGTTCTTC. Protein sequence: CASSSPGSGGAYNEQFF.

The genes are TRBV6-2 or TRBV6-3 and TRBJ1-2; 7 nucleotides agree with TRBD1. Looked up from germline, CDR1 is MNHEY and CDR2 is SVGEGT. This CDR3 spans 15 amino acids. Unmatched junction bases numbered 8, after V lost 3 bases and J lost 4 bases. For the CDR3, the DNA is TGTGCCAGCAGTTATCCCGGGACAGCCACCTATGGCTACACCTTC. It codes for CASSYPGTATYGYTF.

V gene TRBV20-1 combines with J gene TRBJ1-4; D not resolved. CDR1 and CDR2 from the germline V gene are DFQATT and SNEGSKA (reference sequence). V lost 0 bases and J lost 2, with 7 bases in between. The CDR3 contains 14 residues. The CDR3 DNA sequence: TGCAGTGCTAGAGAGGGAACGACTAATGAAAAACTGTTTTTT. Protein: CSAREGTTNEKLFF.

In this sample, this clonotype turned up many times. This sequence joins TRBV7-2 and TRBJ2-3, with 7 bases identical to TRBD2. The CDR3 has 18 amino acids. Trimming removed 2 bases from V and 2 bases from J; junction bases left unmatched: 13. Germline V gene lookup returns CDR1 SGHTA and CDR2 FQGNSA. The CDR3 here is CASSLKGAGLRDTDTQYF. The CDR3, as DNA: TGTGCCAGCAGCTTAAAAGGAGCGGGGCTTAGGGACACAGATACGCAGTATTTT.

This chain links TRBV14 with TRBJ2-6, with TRBD1 matching 8 bases. The V gene end was trimmed by 2 bases and the J gene end by 4 bases; junction bases not matched to a gene: 7. Germline CDR1 is SGHDN and CDR2 is FVKESK. The CDR3 is made up of 17 amino acids. The CDR3 loop reads CASSQRTGLSGANVLTF. The DNA of the CDR3 is TGTGCCAGCAGCCAAAGGACAGGGCTCTCCGGGGCCAACGTCCTGACTTTC.

The V gene is TRBV7-3, the J gene TRBJ2-6, with D perhaps matching TRBD2 (5 bases). V was shortened by 5 bases and J by 1 base, with 15 bases between the two germline ends. The CDR3 has 17 amino acids. From germline, CDR1 is SGHTA and CDR2 FQGTGA. As DNA, the CDR3 is TGTGCCAGCAGCCCTAGGGTAGCGCGTTCTGGGGCCAACGTCCTGACTTTC. It translates to CASSPRVARSGANVLTF.

The rearrangement links TRBV14 to TRBJ2-1; TRBD2 agrees at 9 bases. Per germline, CDR1 SGHDN and CDR2 FVKESK. V lost 3 bases and J lost 2; bases outside the gene matches: 11. The CDR3 extends over 18 amino acids. The CDR3 spells CASSQFTLAGKAYNEQFF. CDR3 DNA: TGTGCCAGCAGCCAGTTCACTCTAGCGGGGAAAGCCTACAATGAGCAGTTCTTC.

The table lists this clonotype with many counts. The rearrangement links TRBV20-1 to TRBJ2-5; 7 bases fit TRBD1. The CDR3 covers 15 residues. Germline assignment: CDR1 DFQATT and CDR2 SNEGSKA (reference sequence). The trim removed 3 bases at V and 5 bases at J, leaving 12 bases unmatched. Here the CDR3 reads CSASEPGTVLETQYF. DNA of the CDR3: TGCAGTGCTAGCGAACCGGGGACAGTGTTGGAGACCCAGTACTTC.